The clone carrying this T cell receptor beta chain was recorded many times. Trimming took off 3 bases at V and 4 bases at J, with 13 bases between the two ends. Per the germline V gene, CDR1 is SGHTA and CDR2 is FQGNSA. There are 14 residues in the CDR3. This sample was included in a study of read filtering for tumor transcriptome and immune sequencing. The library was built from roughly 400 ng RNA with molecular barcoded adaptors for alpha/delta and beta/gamma chains. TCRdb itself ran the reads through MiXCR, one entry per CDR3 protein. The sample includes more than 20,000 distinct CDR3 sequences, 20% to 25% of them seen just once.

The chain has TRBV7-2 and TRBJ2-7; D might be TRBD2 (7 bases). What was sequenced was a population of CD138-negative cells sorted from bone marrow. The sequence was collected from a donor aged 40 or over with multiple myeloma. CDR3 sequence: CASSLEGGLYEQYF. The DNA for the CDR3 is TGTGCCAGCAGCTTGGAGGGGGGGCTGTACGAGCAGTACTTC.